The table lists the clone carrying this TCR beta chain with a few counts. CDR1 and CDR2 (germline): SEHNR, FQNEAQ (reference sequence). The CDR3 extends over 16 amino acids. Trimming pared 6 bases from V and 0 bases from J, leaving 15 bases between. The data derive from a study of blood T cell repertoires in COVID-19. About the study: Samples representing acute and convalescent COVID-19 were sourced from the United States, Italy and Spain.

This table comes from immunoSEQ multiplex PCR, and its TCRdb copy is limited to in-frame clones, with some not included. The data contain under 250,000 clones, around 83% of them singletons. The chain carries TRBV7-9 and TRBJ1-3; no firm D call. The TCR sequence derives from a woman in her 40s who had recovered from COVID-19. The sample was peripheral blood. The CDR3 loop is CASSLRGRPSGNTIYF. In DNA, the CDR3 is TGTGCCAGCAGTCTCCGGGGTCGTCCCTCTGGAAACACCATATATTTT.